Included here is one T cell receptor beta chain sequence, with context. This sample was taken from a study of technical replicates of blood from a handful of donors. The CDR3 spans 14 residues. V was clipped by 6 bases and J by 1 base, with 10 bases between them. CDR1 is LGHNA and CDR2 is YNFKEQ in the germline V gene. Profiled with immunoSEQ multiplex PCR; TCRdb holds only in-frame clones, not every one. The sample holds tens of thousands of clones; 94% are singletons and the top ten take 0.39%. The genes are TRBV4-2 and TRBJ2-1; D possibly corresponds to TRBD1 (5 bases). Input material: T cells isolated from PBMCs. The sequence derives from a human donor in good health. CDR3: CASRVQESYNEQFF. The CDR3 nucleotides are TGTGCCAGCAGAGTACAGGAGTCCTACAATGAGCAGTTCTTC.